Below, one TCR beta chain is given with its context. Measured with immunoSEQ multiplex PCR; TCRdb has only the in-frame clones, and not every one. Among nearly 85,000 clones listed, around 93% were seen once. Losses at the gene ends were 3 bases for V and 3 bases for J; bases not matched to a gene: 13. The germline CDR1 and CDR2 sequences are MDHEN and SYDVKM. The CDR3 is 17 residues long. The data belong to a study of siplizumab effects on memory and regulatory T cells. The chain joins TRBV28 to TRBJ2-7, with 8 bases fitting TRBD1. What was sequenced was CD8+ T cells sorted from blood. The receptor's source is a human donor in good health. The CDR3 DNA is TGTGCCAGCAGTTTTGGGTCTCAGGGACAGGCCTACTACGAGCAGTACTTC. It is translated as CASSFGSQGQAYYEQYF.